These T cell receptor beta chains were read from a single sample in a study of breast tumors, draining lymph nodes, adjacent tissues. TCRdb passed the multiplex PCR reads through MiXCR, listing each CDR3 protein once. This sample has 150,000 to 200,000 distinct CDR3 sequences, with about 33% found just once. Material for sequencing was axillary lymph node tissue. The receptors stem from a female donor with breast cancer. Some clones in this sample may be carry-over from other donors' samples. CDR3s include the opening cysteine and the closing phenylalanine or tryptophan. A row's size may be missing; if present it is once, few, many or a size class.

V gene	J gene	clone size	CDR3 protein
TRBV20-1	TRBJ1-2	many	CSARGAGRDGYTF
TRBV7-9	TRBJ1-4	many	CASSPLVRDIREKLFF
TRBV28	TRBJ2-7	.	CASSWRIMDPSYEQYF
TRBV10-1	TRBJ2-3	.	CASSSQGGGTDTQYF
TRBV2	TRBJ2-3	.	CASSEQGARSTDTQYF
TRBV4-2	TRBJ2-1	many	CAMGRVPNNEQFF
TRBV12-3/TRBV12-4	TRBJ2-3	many	CASSQGITDTQYF
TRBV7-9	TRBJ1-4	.	CASSIQGGVEKLFF
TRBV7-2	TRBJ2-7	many	CASSLLAYSYEQYF
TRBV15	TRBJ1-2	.	CATSNAGDYGYTF
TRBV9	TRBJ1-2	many	CASSVELGNYGYTF
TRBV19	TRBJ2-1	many	CASRLAGGSVNEQFF
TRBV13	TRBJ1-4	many	CASSLARDEKLFF
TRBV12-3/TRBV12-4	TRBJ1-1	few	CASSSPLGRNTEAFF
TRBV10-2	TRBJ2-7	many	CASSGQQAYEQYF
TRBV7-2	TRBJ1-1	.	CASSSQRQGTEAFF
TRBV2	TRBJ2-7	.	CASSEFLAGGPNRELYF
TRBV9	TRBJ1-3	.	CASSVAASGNTIYF
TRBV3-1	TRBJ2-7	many	CASSPYRTYEQYF
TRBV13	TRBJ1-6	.	CASSLGTGTYLHF
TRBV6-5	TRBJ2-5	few	CASSHSNGGDGETQYF
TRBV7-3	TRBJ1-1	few	CASSLNLATEAFF
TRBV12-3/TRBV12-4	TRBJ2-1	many	CASSSQGWHEQFF
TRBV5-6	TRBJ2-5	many	CASSWEGYQETQYF
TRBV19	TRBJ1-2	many	CASSIDREYGYTF
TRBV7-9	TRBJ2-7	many	CASSRSDEQYF
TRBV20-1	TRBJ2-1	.	CGAGLTSGIYEQFF
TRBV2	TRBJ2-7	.	CASNERTSGIAPPCSYEQYF
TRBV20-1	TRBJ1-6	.	CSARDGYGGLSPLHF
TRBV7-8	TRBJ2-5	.	CASTQTGGAVSGETQYF
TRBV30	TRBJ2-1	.	CAWPVWGGPGNEQFF
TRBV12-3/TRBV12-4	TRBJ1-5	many	CASSGGSLAWGNQPQHF
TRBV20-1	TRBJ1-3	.	CSAVTNTIYF
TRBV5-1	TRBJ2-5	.	CASSLDGRGFTGETQYF
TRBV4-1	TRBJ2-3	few	CASSLGTSVGTQYF
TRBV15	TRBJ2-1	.	CATSSARALAGIDEQFF
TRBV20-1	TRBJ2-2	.	CSASWDGGRTGELFF
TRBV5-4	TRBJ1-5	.	CASSYGRESPQHF
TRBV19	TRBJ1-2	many	CASRTAGYTF
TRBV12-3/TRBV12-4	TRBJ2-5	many	CASSPSGRLLETQYF
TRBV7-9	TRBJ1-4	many	CASSLATGGLEKLFF
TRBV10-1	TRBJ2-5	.	CASPRVRTGLRDGQETQYF
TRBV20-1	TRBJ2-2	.	CSASRTSGRIGELFF
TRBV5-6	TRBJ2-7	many	CASSFNTGFGSDEQYF
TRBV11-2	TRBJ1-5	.	CASSPALGGRAYEHF
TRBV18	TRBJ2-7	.	CASSPIALGSEQYF
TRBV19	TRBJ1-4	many	CASTEMGNEKLFF
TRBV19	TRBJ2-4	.	CASSIFTGGVAKNIQYF
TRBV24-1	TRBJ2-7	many	CATSGGTTYEQYF
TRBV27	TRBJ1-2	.	CASSSYPGQAYGYTF